The rows below give T cell receptor beta chains drawn from one sample of a study of PD-1 blockade in classical Hodgkin lymphoma. Clones were read by immunoSEQ multiplex PCR, and TCRdb kept only the in-frame ones, dropping some. Among 80,000 to 100,000 clones listed, approximately 94% were seen once. The sequenced sample was peripheral blood mononuclear cells (PBMCs), obtained before the fourth cycle of nivolumab. The receptor source for this set is a human donor with classical Hodgkin lymphoma. The CDR3 runs from the conserved cysteine through the conserved F or W. Each record gives: CDR3 protein, CDR3 DNA, D gene, J gene, V gene. D genes are given only for firm matches.

CDR3aa: CSVEKQDQRGTGELFF; CDR3nt: TGCAGCGTTGAAAAACAGGACCAGCGAGGCACCGGGGAGCTGTTTTTT; d_gene: -; j_gene: TRBJ2-2; v_gene: TRBV29-1
CDR3aa: CASRRSLDYEQYF; CDR3nt: TGTGCCAGCAGGCGCTCCCTGGACTACGAGCAGTACTTC; d_gene: -; j_gene: TRBJ2-7; v_gene: TRBV27
CDR3aa: CASSPPGNYGYTF; CDR3nt: TGTGCCAGCTCACCACCAGGGAACTATGGCTACACCTTC; d_gene: -; j_gene: TRBJ1-2; v_gene: TRBV18
CDR3aa: CASGLVEIEEAFF; CDR3nt: TGTGCTAGTGGTTTAGTTGAAATTGAAGAAGCTTTCTTT; d_gene: -; j_gene: TRBJ1-1; v_gene: TRBV12-5
CDR3aa: CASSLGGGAGQPQHF; CDR3nt: TGTGCCAGCAGCTTGGGCGGGGGCGCCGGGCAGCCCCAGCATTTT; d_gene: -; j_gene: TRBJ1-5; v_gene: TRBV5-6
CDR3aa: CASSLTGAQPQHF; CDR3nt: TGTGCCAGCAGTCTGACAGGGGCTCAGCCCCAGCATTTT; d_gene: TRBD1; j_gene: TRBJ1-5; v_gene: TRBV28
CDR3aa: CASHRGSSGANVLTF; CDR3nt: TGTGCAAGCCACAGGGGAAGCTCTGGGGCCAACGTCCTGACTTTC; d_gene: -; j_gene: TRBJ2-6; v_gene: TRBV12-2
CDR3aa: CASSLDALSQPQHF; CDR3nt: TGTGCCAGCAGTTTGGATGCCCTGAGTCAGCCCCAGCATTTT; d_gene: -; j_gene: TRBJ1-5; v_gene: TRBV28
CDR3aa: CASSKGLAGVETQYF; CDR3nt: TGTGCCAGCAGTAAGGGACTAGCGGGAGTGGAGACCCAGTACTTC; d_gene: TRBD2; j_gene: TRBJ2-5; v_gene: TRBV27
CDR3aa: CASSRLGLAGGSYEQYF; CDR3nt: TGTGCCAGTAGTCGTTTGGGACTAGCGGGAGGCTCCTACGAGCAGTACTTC; d_gene: TRBD2; j_gene: TRBJ2-7; v_gene: TRBV19
CDR3aa: CASSFQGVDEKLFF; CDR3nt: TGTGCCAGCAGCTTCCAGGGTGTAGATGAAAAACTGTTTTTT; d_gene: -; j_gene: TRBJ1-4; v_gene: TRBV5-5
CDR3aa: CASSKEDRVCTGELFF; CDR3nt: TGTGCCAGCAGCAAAGAGGACAGGGTGTGTACCGGGGAGCTGTTTTTT; d_gene: -; j_gene: TRBJ2-2; v_gene: TRBV21-1
CDR3aa: CASSLRRTGAGPDTQYF; CDR3nt: TGCGCCAGCAGCTTGAGGCGTACGGGAGCGGGCCCAGATACGCAGTATTTT; d_gene: -; j_gene: TRBJ2-3; v_gene: TRBV5-1
CDR3aa: CASSWGTGSYEQYF; CDR3nt: TGCGCCAGCAGCTGGGGGACAGGGAGCTACGAGCAGTACTTC; d_gene: TRBD1; j_gene: TRBJ2-7; v_gene: TRBV5-1
CDR3aa: CASSRSTDTQYF; CDR3nt: TGTGCCAGCAGCCGTAGCACAGATACGCAGTATTTT; d_gene: -; j_gene: TRBJ2-3; v_gene: TRBV7-6
CDR3aa: CASNVASGPYNEQFF; CDR3nt: TGTGCCAGCAACGTAGCATCGGGACCCTACAATGAGCAGTTCTTC; d_gene: -; j_gene: TRBJ2-1; v_gene: TRBV9
CDR3aa: CASSEVVGTPSEQYF; CDR3nt: TGTGCCAGCAGTGAAGTGGTCGGGACACCGTCCGAGCAGTACTTC; d_gene: -; j_gene: TRBJ2-7; v_gene: TRBV6-1
CDR3aa: CASSEGRLLGKNIQYF; CDR3nt: TGTGCCAGCAGTGAAGGGAGGCTCCTAGGCAAAAACATTCAGTACTTC; d_gene: -; j_gene: TRBJ2-4; v_gene: TRBV6-1
CDR3aa: CASSISASGSYEQYF; CDR3nt: TGTGCCAGTAGTATATCGGCTAGCGGGAGCTACGAGCAGTACTTC; d_gene: TRBD2; j_gene: TRBJ2-7; v_gene: TRBV19
CDR3aa: CASSKGAFGTGGDEQYF; CDR3nt: TGTGCCAGCAGCAAGGGGGCCTTTGGGACAGGAGGCGACGAGCAGTACTTC; d_gene: TRBD1; j_gene: TRBJ2-7; v_gene: TRBV9
CDR3aa: CASTGGPTTGELFF; CDR3nt: TGCGCCAGCACTGGCGGACCCACGACCGGGGAGCTGTTTTTT; d_gene: -; j_gene: TRBJ2-2; v_gene: TRBV5-1
CDR3aa: CASSPRGYTEAFF; CDR3nt: TGTGCCAGCAGCCCCCGGGGATACACTGAAGCTTTCTTT; d_gene: -; j_gene: TRBJ1-1; v_gene: TRBV25-1
CDR3aa: CASSLGLGSSYEQYF; CDR3nt: TGTGCCAGCAGTTTAGGTCTGGGCAGTTCCTACGAGCAGTACTTC; d_gene: -; j_gene: TRBJ2-7; v_gene: TRBV27
CDR3aa: CASSDLDRDRPSSYEQYF; CDR3nt: TGTGCCAGCAGTGATTTAGACCGGGACCGCCCGAGCTCCTACGAGCAGTACTTC; d_gene: -; j_gene: TRBJ2-7; v_gene: TRBV6-4
CDR3aa: CASKTSGTYEQYF; CDR3nt: TGTGCCAGCAAGACTAGCGGGACCTACGAGCAGTACTTC; d_gene: TRBD2; j_gene: TRBJ2-7; v_gene: TRBV6-1
CDR3aa: CASSLVGGGIAESSYNEQFF; CDR3nt: TGCGCCAGCAGCTTGGTGGGGGGCGGAATAGCGGAGAGCTCCTACAATGAGCAGTTCTTC; d_gene: -; j_gene: TRBJ2-1; v_gene: TRBV5-1
CDR3aa: CASSLSGLYGYTF; CDR3nt: TGTGCCAGCAGTTTATCAGGGTTATATGGCTACACCTTC; d_gene: -; j_gene: TRBJ1-2; v_gene: TRBV27
CDR3aa: CATTDRALGGYTF; CDR3nt: TGTGCCACTACCGACAGGGCCCTTGGGGGCTACACCTTC; d_gene: TRBD1; j_gene: TRBJ1-2; v_gene: TRBV19
CDR3aa: CASSEWGAGQYEQYF; CDR3nt: TGTGCCAGCAGTGAATGGGGGGCGGGACAATACGAGCAGTACTTC; d_gene: -; j_gene: TRBJ2-7; v_gene: TRBV25-1
CDR3aa: CASSGNDLLSDTQYF; CDR3nt: TGTGCCAGCAGCGGGAACGATCTTCTGTCAGATACGCAGTATTTT; d_gene: -; j_gene: TRBJ2-3; v_gene: TRBV9
CDR3aa: CASSIVLRVSGANVLTF; CDR3nt: TGTGCCAGTAGTATAGTGCTCAGGGTCTCTGGGGCCAACGTCCTGACTTTC; d_gene: -; j_gene: TRBJ2-6; v_gene: TRBV19
CDR3aa: CASSLYGASNQPQHF; CDR3nt: TGTGCCAGCAGTCTCTATGGGGCTAGCAATCAGCCCCAGCATTTT; d_gene: -; j_gene: TRBJ1-5; v_gene: TRBV11-2